Listed here are 32 T cell receptor beta chains from one sample, sequenced in a study of radiotherapy plus CTLA-4 blockade in lung cancer. The method was immunoSEQ multiplex PCR; TCRdb's version includes in-frame clones alone and lacks a portion of them. The sample has around 80,000 clones, just under 75% seen once; the top ten hold over 9%. The input for sequencing was peripheral blood, taken from a patient treated with radiotherapy plus ipilimumab. These receptors were obtained from a human donor with non-small cell lung cancer whose response to radiotherapy plus ipilimumab could not be evaluated.

V usage is TRBV27 and J usage is TRBJ2-7; D not certain. Germline loops: CDR1 MNHEY, CDR2 SMNVEV (reference sequence). V was cut by 5 bases and J by 3 bases, with 20 bases left in between. The CDR3 contains 16 residues. The CDR3 reads CASSLRLGSTLYEQYF. The DNA for the CDR3 is TGTGCCAGCAGTCTCCGCCTAGGAAGCACGCTCTACGAGCAGTACTTC.

This clone is a singleton in its sample. The chain recombines TRBV30 with TRBJ1-5, with a tentative D call TRBD1 (6 bases). Trimming cost V 5 bases and J 2 bases, with 13 bases left between them. CDR3 length: 14 amino acids. The V gene's germline CDR1 is GTSNPN and CDR2 SVGIG (reference sequence). The CDR3 DNA reads TGTGCCTGGCATACAGGGTTTGGCAATCAGCCCCAGCATTTT. Protein sequence: CAWHTGFGNQPQHF.

The chain combines TRBV19 with TRBJ1-2, with D unclear. This CDR3 region has 12 residues. Trimming removed 8 bases from V and 5 bases from J, with 12 bases in between. CDR1 is LNHDA, CDR2 SQIVND, per germline (reference sequence). CDR3 DNA sequence: TGTGCCAGTCAGGAGGTACAGTATGGCTACACCTTC. Protein sequence: CASQEVQYGYTF.

CDR3 in amino acids: CSVNDRGGTDTQYF. The CDR3 bases are TGCAGCGTTAATGACAGGGGAGGCACAGATACGCAGTATTTT. This chain uses TRBV29-1 with TRBJ2-3; 8 bases line up with TRBD1. The CDR3 has 14 amino acids. Trimming took 5 bases from V and 1 from J; bases not matched to a gene: 5. From germline, CDR1 is SQVTM and CDR2 ANQGSEA.

The chain has TRBV15 and TRBJ2-7; possibly TRBD1 for D (6 bases). CDR1 and CDR2 from the germline V gene are LNHNV and YYDKDF (reference sequence). This CDR3 has 15 amino acids. Between the trimmed V and J ends, which lost 0 bases and 2 bases, there was a span of 11 bases. Here the CDR3 DNA reads TGTGCCACCAGCAGAGATCTTGGACAGCCCTACGAGCAGTACTTC. Translation: CATSRDLGQPYEQYF.

Within the sample, this clone is medium-sized. The chain employs TRBV6-1 and TRBJ2-7; 9 positions match TRBD1. This CDR3 contains 14 residues. Germline values: CDR1 MNHNS, CDR2 SASEGT. V dropped 1 base and J dropped 2; count of bases not matched to a gene: 0. The CDR3 region has the DNA TGTGCCAGCAGTGAAGGACAGGGGGCCTACGAGCAGTACTTC. As protein: CASSEGQGAYEQYF.

The chain combines TRBV30 with TRBJ2-1; TRBD1 matches 7 bases. The CDR3 consists of 13 residues. Trimming cost V 3 bases and J 2 bases; bases outside gene matches: 1. In germline, CDR1 is GTSNPN, CDR2 SVGIG (reference sequence). The DNA of the CDR3 is TGTGCCTGGAGGACAGGGCCCTACAATGAGCAGTTCTTC. It encodes CAWRTGPYNEQFF. Using reference TRBV30 and TRBJ2-1 for the parts outside the CDR3, the full variable domain is SQTIHQWPATLVQPVGSPLSLECTVEGTSNPNLYWYRQAAGRGLQLLFYSVGIGQISSEVPQNLSASRPQDRQFILSSKKLLLSDSGFYLCAWRTGPYNEQFFGPGTRLTVL.

The gene calls are TRBV2 and TRBJ1-1; a possible D gene is TRBD1 (6 bases). The CDR3 has 14 residues. The germline gives CDR1 SNHLY, CDR2 FYNNEI. Trimming took 3 bases from V and 1 from J, leaving 9 bases between them. The CDR3 loop is CASSDQGWNTEAFF. The CDR3 bases are TGTGCCAGCAGTGACCAGGGGTGGAACACTGAAGCTTTCTTT.

The chain links TRBV10-1 to TRBJ1-5; 7 nucleotides agree with TRBD1. V gave up 4 bases and J gave up 3 bases; unmatched junction bases: 3. The CDR3 extends over 14 amino acids. The V gene's germline CDR1 is WNHNN and CDR2 SYGVQD (reference sequence). CDR3 sequence (DNA): TGCGCCAGCAGTGCTGGGACAGTCAATCAGCCCCAGCATTTT. This sequence encodes CASSAGTVNQPQHF.

This CDR3 is CASSQDWGSEAFF. The CDR3 nucleotides are TGCGCCAGCAGCCAAGATTGGGGCTCTGAAGCTTTCTTT. The genes are TRBV4-3 and TRBJ1-1, with a possible D match to TRBD1 (5 bases). Germline CDR1 reads LGHNA; CDR2 reads YSLEER. V shed 0 bases and J shed 6 bases, with 8 bases lying between them. CDR3 length: 13 residues.

In its sample, this clone was seen once. The chain carries TRBV30 and TRBJ1-1; D is unresolved. CDR3 length: 15 residues. Per the germline V gene, CDR1 is GTSNPN and CDR2 is SVGIG (reference sequence). The V and J ends lost 0 bases and 1 base respectively, with 12 bases between them. The CDR3 DNA follows: TGTGCCTGGAGTGTAGCCTTTAGTACGAACACTGAAGCTTTCTTT. As protein: CAWSVAFSTNTEAFF.

Here the CDR3 reads CASSPTLAGGIEYEQYF. CDR3 bases: TGTGCCAGCAGCCCAACTTTAGCGGGGGGGATCGAATACGAGCAGTACTTC. The chain has TRBV27 and TRBJ2-7; 11 bases map to TRBD2. CDR1 and CDR2 from the germline V gene are MNHEY and SMNVEV (reference sequence). CDR3 length: 17 residues. The ends lost 6 bases at V and 4 bases at J; junction bases unmatched: 14.

This clone was recorded many times. The J gene is TRBJ2-7, the V gene TRBV27; 9 nucleotides line up with TRBD2. With 6 bases clipped from V and 6 bases from J, the junction kept 6 bases outside the gene matches. CDR1 and CDR2 (germline): MNHEY, SMNVEV (reference sequence). This CDR3 has 13 amino acids. CDR3 sequence: CASRPSGGREQYF. The CDR3 region has the DNA TGTGCCAGCAGGCCGAGCGGGGGGCGCGAGCAGTACTTC.

The gene calls are TRBV7-2 and TRBJ1-1, with unresolved D. CDR1 SGHTA and CDR2 FQGNSA come from the germline V gene. Trimming took off 1 base at V and 4 bases at J, with 7 bases between the two ends. This CDR3 comprises 13 residues. CDR3 amino acids: CASSLGARTEAFF. The CDR3 nucleotides read TGTGCCAGCAGCTTAGGGGCCCGCACTGAAGCTTTCTTT.

The chain uses TRBV7-2 and TRBJ2-7, with 7 bases aligning to TRBD1. The V and J ends lost 1 base and 1 base, in that order; junction bases with no gene match: 4. Germline V lookup: CDR1 SGHTA, CDR2 FQGNSA. This CDR3 is 15 amino acids long. The DNA for the CDR3 is TGTGCCAGCAGCTTAGTAGGGACAGAATCCTACGAGCAGTACTTC. It is translated as CASSLVGTESYEQYF.

This clone was detected a few times. The chain couples TRBV6-1 to TRBJ1-2; no clear D. CDR1 MNHNS and CDR2 SASEGT come from the germline V gene. Trimming left V 1 base short and J 8 bases short, with 11 bases between. The CDR3 contains 13 residues. CDR3 sequence (DNA): TGTGCCAGCAGTGAAGTTGGTAGATTCGGCTACACCTTC. Its protein product is CASSEVGRFGYTF.

The gene calls are TRBV5-6 and TRBJ2-7; 14 nucleotides align to TRBD2. Germline-derived CDR1 and CDR2 are SGHDT and YYEEEE. This CDR3 is 15 amino acids long. The V gene end was trimmed by 3 bases and the J gene end by 3 bases; junction bases not matched to a gene: 2. CDR3 nucleotide sequence: TGTGCCAGCAGCTGGGGACTAGCGGGAGTCTACGAGCAGTACTTC. Translating it yields CASSWGLAGVYEQYF.

The genes are TRBV5-6 and TRBJ2-3, with a weak D call TRBD1 (5 bases). Germline CDR1 reads SGHDT; CDR2 reads YYEEEE. CDR3 length: 12 amino acids. V lost 4 bases and J 5 bases, leaving 8 bases between the germline ends. The CDR3: CASSPQGDTQYF. As DNA, the CDR3 is TGTGCCAGCAGCCCTCAGGGAGATACGCAGTATTTT.

The chain combines TRBV5-1 with TRBJ2-3; 7 bases match TRBD2. Germline V lookup: CDR1 SGHRS, CDR2 YFSETQ. V lost 6 bases and J lost 2; bases outside the gene matches: 12. The CDR3 is 16 amino acids. As DNA, the CDR3 is TGCGCCAGCAACCCCGGCAGCGGGGCAATCACAGATACGCAGTATTTT. Translated: CASNPGSGAITDTQYF.

The V and J genes are TRBV30 and TRBJ2-2; 13 bases line up with TRBD2. CDR3 size: 13 residues. The junction had 3 bases not matched to a gene; V was cut back by 5 bases and J by 9 bases. Germline lookup yields CDR1 GTSNPN and CDR2 SVGIG (reference sequence). The CDR3 loop reads CAWGLAGARELFF. The CDR3 nucleotides are TGTGCCTGGGGACTAGCGGGAGCCAGGGAGCTGTTTTTT.

The chain recombines TRBV28 with TRBJ2-1; D perhaps matches TRBD2 (7 bases). In germline, CDR1 is MDHEN, CDR2 SYDVKM. The germline V and J ends were trimmed by 11 bases and 6 bases, with 17 bases remaining between them. The length of the CDR3 is 13 residues. The CDR3 region has the DNA TGTGCCCAGGGTTCCGGGGGGCCCAATGAGCAGTTCTTC. The encoded protein is CAQGSGGPNEQFF.

This clone was found a few times. V gene TRBV10-3 combines with J gene TRBJ2-5; 12 positions agree with TRBD2. The J segment lost 1 base and the V segment lost 0 bases, leaving 3 bases of the junction unmatched. CDR1 is ENHRY, CDR2 SYGVKD, per germline. There are 17 residues in the CDR3. The CDR3 DNA sequence: TGTGCCATCAGTGAGTCCCCTAGCGGGAGGGCCCAAGAGACCCAGTACTTC. It specifies CAISESPSGRAQETQYF.

This clone was found a few times. The J gene is TRBJ1-5, the V gene TRBV6-1; D might be TRBD1 (5 bases). This CDR3 has 14 residues. From germline, CDR1 is MNHNS and CDR2 SASEGT. V lost 5 bases, J lost 4 bases, and 12 bases lay in between. The CDR3 nucleotides read TGTGCCAGCAGTTTAGAGACAGCTAATCAGCCCCAGCATTTT. Amino acids: CASSLETANQPQHF.

The J gene is TRBJ2-1, the V gene TRBV25-1; perhaps TRBD1 as D (6 bases). Trimming shortened V by 1 base and J by 5 bases, and 12 bases separated the two germline ends. CDR3 length: 15 residues. CDR1 and CDR2 (germline): MGHDK, SYGVNS. The CDR3: CASSEWSGVDNEQFF. The CDR3 nucleotides read TGTGCCAGCAGTGAATGGTCAGGGGTAGACAATGAGCAGTTCTTC.

This chain uses TRBV9 with TRBJ2-2; 10 bases fit TRBD2. With V trimmed by 4 bases and J by 1 base, 4 bases remained unmatched. Germline V CDR1 and CDR2: SGDLS, YYNGEE. The length of the CDR3 is 16 residues. CDR3 DNA sequence: TGTGCCAGCAGCTCCTGGACTAGCGGGAACACCGGGGAGCTGTTTTTT. Translation gives CASSSWTSGNTGELFF. The whole variable domain, filled in from reference TRBV9 and TRBJ2-2, reads DSGVTQTPKHLITATGQRVTLRCSPRSGDLSVYWYQQSLDQGLQFLIQYYNGEERAKGNILERFSAQQFPDLHSELNLSSLELGDSALYFCASSSWTSGNTGELFFGEGSRLTVL.

The gene calls are TRBV5-1 and TRBJ1-1; 8 nucleotides align to TRBD1. The CDR3 covers 15 residues. With 4 bases clipped from V and 6 bases from J, the junction kept 11 bases outside the gene matches. Germline assignment: CDR1 SGHRS and CDR2 YFSETQ. The CDR3 sequence: CASSGGQGGVAEAFF. In DNA, the CDR3 is TGCGCCAGCAGCGGAGGACAGGGAGGGGTCGCTGAAGCTTTCTTT.

This clone showed up just a few times. A read error may account for a junction end that differs from germline. The rearrangement uses TRBV4-1 and TRBJ1-4; tentatively, D is TRBD1 (5 bases). The germline CDR1 and CDR2 sequences are MGHRA and YSYEKL. The CDR3 runs 16 residues. This CDR3 is CASSQDSGGTNEKLFF. The CDR3 nucleotides read TGTGCCAGCAGCCAAGATTCCGGGGGAACTAATGAAAAACTGTTTTTT.

This clone has only a few counts. This chain links TRBV12-5 with TRBJ2-5, with D tentatively TRBD1 (6 bases). V gave up 4 bases and J gave up 2 bases, with 14 bases separating them. CDR1 is LGHNT and CDR2 is FRNRAP in the germline V gene. The CDR3 is made up of 15 amino acids. The CDR3 nucleotides read TGTGCTAGTGGTTCCCCAGGTAGGGGGCAAGAGACCCAGTACTTC. Amino acids: CASGSPGRGQETQYF.

The rearrangement uses TRBV4-1 and TRBJ1-1, with 9 bases identical to TRBD1. CDR1 MGHRA and CDR2 YSYEKL come from the germline V gene. Trimming took 4 bases from V and 6 from J; bases not matched to a gene: 9. The CDR3 length is 15 residues. CDR3: CASSRTWGQGAEAFF. CDR3 sequence (DNA): TGCGCCAGCAGCCGCACATGGGGACAGGGCGCTGAAGCTTTCTTT.

The chain couples TRBV7-2 to TRBJ2-5; the D gene is possibly TRBD2 (6 bases). V lost 5 bases to trimming and J lost 4 bases, with 14 bases between them. The CDR3 is 14 amino acids. Germline lookup yields CDR1 SGHTA and CDR2 FQGNSA. In nucleotides, the CDR3 is TGTGCCAGCAGCCCTGGGCCGCGGGGAGAGACCCAGTACTTC. It translates to CASSPGPRGETQYF. The full variable domain, in which reference TRBV7-2 and TRBJ2-5 provide the parts outside the CDR3, is GAGVSQSPSNKVTEKGKDVELRCDPISGHTALYWYRQSLGQGLEFLIYFQGNSAPDKSGLPSDRFSAERTGGSVSTLTIQRTQQEDSAVYLCASSPGPRGETQYFGPGTRLLVL.

The V gene is TRBV7-2, the J gene TRBJ2-2; D perhaps matches TRBD2 (6 bases). This CDR3 comprises 15 residues. Deletions cut 5 bases from V and 2 bases from J, with 12 bases between. Germline-derived CDR1 and CDR2 are SGHTA and FQGNSA. CDR3 DNA sequence: TGTGCCAGCAGCCCGACTAGGGAAAACACCGGGGAGCTGTTTTTT. Amino acid sequence: CASSPTRENTGELFF.

The rearrangement links TRBV29-1 to TRBJ1-2; D might be TRBD1 (6 bases). The length of the CDR3 is 11 residues. From germline, CDR1 is SQVTM and CDR2 ANQGSEA. The germline V and J ends were trimmed by 7 bases and 8 bases, with 14 bases remaining between them. This chain's CDR3 is CSARQDWGYTF. In nucleotides, the CDR3 is TGCAGCGCCCGACAGGATTGGGGCTACACCTTC.